This section outlines one T cell receptor beta chain sequence together with its context. The antigen remains undetermined. Then a second PCR, running about 7 to 11 cycles, was carried out with a sample-barcoded 5' primer and a J-beta primer mix. Per sample, CDR3-containing paired-end reads numbered at least 2.5 million. TCRdb itself ran the 5' RACE reads through MiXCR, one entry per CDR3 protein. This table has 800,000 or so distinct CDR3 sequences, approximately 25% appearing once. The data belong to a study of blood T cells in healthy people across ages. The study's findings and limits: Relative to aged donors, long-lived donors carried more naive CD4+ cells and displayed higher diversity.

This CDR3 is built from 19 residues. Trimming shortened V by 2 bases and J by 7 bases, and 29 bases separated the two germline ends. From germline, CDR1 is SGHRS and CDR2 YFSETQ. A further study also used this sample, focusing on T cells of mothers and their children. Turning to that study: Related mother-child pairs showed slightly, non-significantly higher overlap than unrelated pairs.

The origin of this receptor is a boy aged 10-17 years in good health. The chain couples TRBV5-1 to TRBJ2-3; D is perhaps TRBD2 (5 bases). The sequenced sample was blood. CDR3 DNA sequence: TGCGCCAGCAGCTTCGGACGGACGAAGGACGGGGAGTATCGGCATACGCAGTATTTT. Protein sequence: CASSFGRTKDGEYRHTQYF.